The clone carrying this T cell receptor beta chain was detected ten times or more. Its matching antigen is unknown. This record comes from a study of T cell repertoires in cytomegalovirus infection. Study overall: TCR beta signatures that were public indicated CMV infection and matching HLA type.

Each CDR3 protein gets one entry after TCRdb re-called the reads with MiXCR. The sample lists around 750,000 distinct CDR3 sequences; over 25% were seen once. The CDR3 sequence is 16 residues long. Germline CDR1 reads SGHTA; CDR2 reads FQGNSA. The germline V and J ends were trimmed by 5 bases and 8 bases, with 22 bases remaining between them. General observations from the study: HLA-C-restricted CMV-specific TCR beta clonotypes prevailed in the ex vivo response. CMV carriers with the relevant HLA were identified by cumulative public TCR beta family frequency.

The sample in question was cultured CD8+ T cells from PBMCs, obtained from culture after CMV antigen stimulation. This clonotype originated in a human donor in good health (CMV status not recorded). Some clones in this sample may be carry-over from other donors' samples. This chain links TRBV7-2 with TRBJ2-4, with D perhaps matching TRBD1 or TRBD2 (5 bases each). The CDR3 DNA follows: TGTGCCAGCAGCCCCACCCGGGCCGGTTCGGGGCACATTCAGTACTTC. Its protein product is CASSPTRAGSGHIQYF.